These 13 T cell receptor beta chains were sequenced from one sample in a study of identical twins. Via MiXCR, TCRdb re-called the 5' RACE reads, giving one row per CDR3 protein. The table records just over 500,000 distinct CDR3 sequences, approximately 22% of them present only once. The same specimen was also included in a second study, on T cells expressing NK-cell markers.

Material: CD4+ T cells sorted from blood. The receptors were gathered from a woman between 18 and 29 years old in good health.

This clonotype was found a few times. The V gene is TRBV20-1, the J gene TRBJ2-1; 9 positions agree with TRBD2. From germline, CDR1 is DFQATT and CDR2 SNEGSKA (reference sequence). The CDR3 has 14 amino acids. V trimming: 2 bases; J trimming: 4 bases; junction bases outside the gene matches: 3. The CDR3 loop is CSARLSGRYNEQFF. In DNA form, the CDR3 reads TGCAGTGCTAGACTTAGCGGGAGATACAATGAGCAGTTCTTC.

The chain links TRBV4-1 to TRBJ2-1; tentatively, D is TRBD1 (5 bases). The CDR3 totals 15 residues. Trimming cost V 2 bases and J 7 bases, with 15 bases left between them. Germline lookup yields CDR1 MGHRA and CDR2 YSYEKL. Written as DNA, the CDR3 is TGCGCCAGCAGCCAAACGACAGATGTTGGTAATGAGCAGTTCTTC. It codes for CASSQTTDVGNEQFF.

This clonotype came up a few times. This chain links TRBV27 with TRBJ2-7, with 9 bases that match TRBD1. The CDR3 runs 14 residues. J lost 3 bases, V lost 8 bases, and 8 bases had no gene match. Germline-derived CDR1 and CDR2 are MNHEY and SMNVEV (reference sequence). CDR3 sequence: CASARDREGYEQYF. DNA for the CDR3: TGTGCCAGCGCCCGGGACAGGGAGGGCTACGAGCAGTACTTC.

This clonotype was picked up many times. The chain uses TRBV20-1 and TRBJ2-7, with TRBD2 matching over 9 bases. Looked up from germline, CDR1 is DFQATT and CDR2 is SNEGSKA (reference sequence). With 2 bases clipped from V and 4 bases from J, the junction kept 3 bases outside the gene matches. The CDR3 contains 13 residues. The CDR3 is CSARLAGKYEQYF. The CDR3 DNA follows: TGCAGTGCTAGACTAGCGGGGAAGTACGAGCAGTACTTC.

This clonotype has a handful of counts. V and J are TRBV7-6 and TRBJ1-2; D is undetermined. CDR3 length equals 15 residues. CDR1 and CDR2 (germline): SGHVS, FNYEAQ. Trimming took off 0 bases at V and 5 bases at J, with 13 bases between the two ends. This CDR3 is CASSLANSLTYGYTF. In DNA form, the CDR3 reads TGTGCCAGCAGCTTAGCGAACAGCTTAACATATGGCTACACCTTC.

J is TRBJ2-7 and V is TRBV5-1, with TRBD1 matching over 9 bases. CDR3 size: 15 residues. Looked up from germline, CDR1 is SGHRS and CDR2 is YFSETQ. V shed 4 bases and J 5 bases; nucleotides not matched to a gene: 10. The CDR3 is CASSPTGTGSHEQYF. The CDR3, as DNA: TGCGCCAGCAGCCCAACCGGGACAGGGAGCCACGAGCAGTACTTC.

Ten or more counts support this clonotype. The chain has TRBV29-1 and TRBJ1-1, with D possibly matching TRBD1 (6 bases). The ends were cut back, 7 bases at V and 9 bases at J, with 18 bases in the middle. CDR3 length equals 12 residues. In germline, CDR1 is SQVTM, CDR2 ANQGSEA. As DNA, the CDR3 is TGCAGCGCAGGGGACCGTTACACCAAAGCTTTCTTT. Residues: CSAGDRYTKAFF. The whole variable domain, remainder taken from reference TRBV29-1 and TRBJ1-1, is SAVISQKPSRDICQRGTSLTIQCQVDSQVTMMFWYRQQPGQSLTLIATANQGSEATYESGFVIDKFPISRPNLTFSTLTVSNMSPEDSSIYLCSAGDRYTKAFFGQGTRLTVV.

This chain joins TRBV7-2 and TRBJ1-1, with 7 positions matching TRBD1. J lost 5 bases, V lost 1 base, and 7 bases had no gene match. This CDR3 has 15 residues. CDR1 and CDR2 from the germline V gene are SGHTA and FQGNSA. The CDR3 loop is CASSLEALQGTEAFF. The CDR3 nucleotides read TGTGCCAGCAGCTTAGAGGCCTTACAGGGGACTGAAGCTTTCTTT.

The rearrangement joins TRBV9 to TRBJ2-1; TRBD2 matches 8 bases. Per germline, CDR1 SGDLS and CDR2 YYNGEE. The CDR3 is 14 amino acids. Trimming at V came to 4 bases and at J to 5 bases, leaving 5 bases not matched to a gene. CDR3 sequence: CASSSGGRDNEQFF. CDR3 DNA sequence: TGTGCCAGCAGCTCGGGAGGGCGGGACAATGAGCAGTTCTTC. Full variable domain (outside the CDR3, taken from reference TRBV9 and TRBJ2-1): DSGVTQTPKHLITATGQRVTLRCSPRSGDLSVYWYQQSLDQGLQFLIQYYNGEERAKGNILERFSAQQFPDLHSELNLSSLELGDSALYFCASSSGGRDNEQFFGPGTRLTVL.

The chain couples TRBV5-1 to TRBJ2-7; 7 bases are shared with TRBD1. Losses at the gene ends were 0 bases for V and 12 bases for J; bases not matched to a gene: 12. CDR1 and CDR2 (germline): SGHRS, YFSETQ. The length of the CDR3 is 14 residues. CDR3 sequence reads: CASSLVTGPGIMYF. The CDR3 DNA sequence: TGCGCCAGCAGCTTGGTGACAGGGCCAGGGATAATGTACTTC.

This clonotype was recorded at least ten times. This chain joins TRBV5-1 and TRBJ2-5, with a tentative D call TRBD2 (5 bases). This CDR3 spans 13 amino acids. Looked up from germline, CDR1 is SGHRS and CDR2 is YFSETQ. V was pared by 0 bases and J by 3 bases, with 6 bases between. The CDR3 reads CASSLAGKETQYF. DNA of the CDR3: TGCGCCAGCAGCTTGGCGGGGAAAGAGACCCAGTACTTC.

The chain recombines TRBV7-2 with TRBJ2-1; D possibly corresponds to TRBD2 (6 bases). This CDR3 region has 14 residues. Trimming removed 1 base at V and 9 bases at J, with 13 bases between. The germline gives CDR1 SGHTA, CDR2 FQGNSA. CDR3 amino acids: CASSLGRGMGEQFF. CDR3 DNA sequence: TGTGCCAGCAGCTTAGGGCGCGGGATGGGTGAGCAGTTCTTC.

The chain carries TRBV11-2 and TRBJ1-1; no reliable D call. The CDR3 loop spans 14 amino acids. With 1 base removed from V and 0 bases from J, the gap between germline ends came to 6 bases. Germline CDR1 SGHAT, CDR2 FQNNGV. The CDR3 region is CASSLVFVNTEAFF. CDR3 coding DNA: TGTGCCAGCAGCTTAGTCTTTGTGAACACTGAAGCTTTCTTT. The full variable domain, in which reference TRBV11-2 and TRBJ1-1 provide the parts outside the CDR3, is EAGVAQSPRYKIIEKRQSVAFWCNPISGHATLYWYQQILGQGPKLLIQFQNNGVVDDSQLPKDRFSAERLKGVDSTLKIQPAKLEDSAVYLCASSLVFVNTEAFFGQGTRLTVV.